This T cell receptor beta chain was captured by sequencing in a study of vaccination and CD4 T cells after COVID-19. Turning to the study itself: Convalescent patients, SARS-CoV-2 positive by nasal swab PCR, comprised fewer than ten mild cases and one severe case.

TCRdb used MiXCR to reprocess the PCR reads, holding one entry per CDR3 protein. Of approximately 21,000 distinct CDR3 sequences detected, more than 45% appear once; the ten largest clones hold around 0.97%. Points on this clonotype: Its specificity is unknown.

After removal of 6 bases from V and 5 bases from J, the junction contained 14 bases not matched to a gene. The CDR3 totals 16 residues. Germline V gene data show CDR1 as DFQATT and CDR2 as SNEGSKA (reference sequence). General study results and limits: Reactive clonotype counts went from median around 20 after infection to roughly 38 after vaccination, nonsignificantly.

This sample comprised CD4+ T cells from blood, obtained before SARS-CoV-2 vaccination. The V call is TRBV20-1, the J call TRBJ2-3; 10 bases are shared with TRBD2. The sequence was collected from a human donor who had recovered from COVID-19. The CDR3 is CSAAAAAGGQKDTQYF. CDR3 in DNA: TGCAGTGCCGCCGCGGCAGCGGGAGGGCAGAAAGATACGCAGTATTTT.